Listed below are T cell receptor beta chains from one sample, sequenced in a study of shared clonotypes between healthy human individuals. Profiling relied on immunoSEQ multiplex PCR, and the TCRdb table lists in-frame clones only, not all of them. This table holds over 2 million clones, 85% to 95% found once. The material sequenced was naive CD4+ T cells from PBMCs. The receptors were gathered from a young man in good health. Some clones in this sample may be carry-over from other donors' samples. The CDR3 runs from the conserved cysteine through the conserved F or W. D genes are given only for firm matches. A row's size may be missing; if present it is once, few, many or a size class.

v_gene,abundance,d_gene,j_gene,CDR3nt,CDR3aa
TRBV6-5,-,-,TRBJ2-5,TGTGCCAGCAAACCCAACCGTGGAATACCCGAGACCCAGTACTTC,CASKPNRGIPETQYF
TRBV5-1,few,-,TRBJ2-1,TGCGCCAGCAGACCTGACAGGTACAATGAGCAGTTCTTC,CASRPDRYNEQFF
TRBV30,few,-,TRBJ1-1,TGTGCCTGGAGTGTAATCAGGAATACTGAAGCTTTCTTT,CAWSVIRNTEAFF
TRBV28,-,-,TRBJ1-3,TGTGCCAGCAGACGGGGACCTGGAAACACCATATATTTT,CASRRGPGNTIYF
TRBV9,-,-,TRBJ2-5,TGTGCCAGCAGCGTAGACTGGACCCAAGAGACCCAGTACTTC,CASSVDWTQETQYF
TRBV30,-,-,TRBJ2-7,TGTGCCTGGACCCGGACTGGTAATAACTACGAGCAGTACTTC,CAWTRTGNNYEQYF
TRBV7-9,-,TRBD1,TRBJ2-1,TGTGCCAGCAGCTTAGCGAGACAGGGTAAGAGGAATGAGCAGTTCTTC,CASSLARQGKRNEQFF
TRBV7-2,-,-,TRBJ2-1,TGTGCCAGCAGCCCGCGGACTGCCGACAATGAGCAGTTCTTC,CASSPRTADNEQFF
TRBV5-1,-,-,TRBJ1-1,TGCGCCAGCAGCTCATTGAACCCTCCCGGGGGAGGGACTGAAGCTTTCTTT,CASSSLNPPGGGTEAFF
TRBV10-3,-,TRBD1,TRBJ1-5,TGTGCCATCAGTGAGTCCCTGGGACAGGCGGGGGGCAATCAGCCCCAGCATTTT,CAISESLGQAGGNQPQHF
TRBV28,-,-,TRBJ1-1,TGTGCCTCAGGCGTCGGGATTGACACTGAAGCTTTCTTT,CASGVGIDTEAFF